A selection of T cell receptor beta chains follows, all from one sample in a study of T cells in Graves' hyperthyroidism and ophthalmopathy. Via MiXCR, TCRdb re-called the multiplex PCR reads, giving one row per CDR3 protein. The table includes 75,000 to 100,000 distinct CDR3 sequences, around 37% detected once. The sample taken for sequencing was peripheral blood or thyroid tissue (not recorded which). The receptors originated from a woman aged 25-40 years with Graves' hyperthyroidism. Both conserved end residues are part of each CDR3. The D gene is left open where the match is weak. Expanded clones get a size class; other rows say once, few or many, or leave the size out.

D: -
J: TRBJ2-5
V: TRBV2
size: -
length: 14
CDR3: CASSPGRNQETQCF
DNA: TGTGCCAGCAGTCCCGGACGAAACCAAGAGACCCAGTGCTTC

D: TRBD2
J: TRBJ2-5
V: TRBV5-1
size: -
length: 16
CDR3: CASSPGGTSGQETQYF
DNA: TGCGCCAGCAGCCCGGGGGGGACTAGCGGACAAGAGACCCAGTACTTC

D: -
J: TRBJ1-3
V: TRBV10-3
size: many
length: 13
CDR3: CAISQLTGNTIYF
DNA: TGTGCCATCAGCCAGCTCACGGGAAACACCATATATTTT

D: -
J: TRBJ1-4
V: TRBV15
size: -
length: 14
CDR3: CATSGGRSGEKLFF
DNA: TGTGCCACCAGCGGAGGTAGATCTGGTGAAAAGCTGTTTTTT

D: -
J: TRBJ1-3
V: TRBV20-1
size: once
length: 15
CDR3: CSASTGYGPGNTIYF
DNA: TGCAGTGCTAGTACAGGTTACGGGCCTGGAAACACCATATATTTT

D: -
J: TRBJ1-5
V: TRBV10-3
size: many
length: 15
CDR3: CAISDRQPVGQPQHF
DNA: TGTGCCATCAGTGACAGACAGCCAGTGGGTCAGCCCCAGCATTTT

D: -
J: TRBJ1-1
V: TRBV3-1
size: many
length: 14
CDR3: CASSLGTMNTEAFF
DNA: TGTGCCAGCAGCCTCGGGACTATGAACACTGAAGCTTTCTTT

D: -
J: TRBJ2-7
V: TRBV28
size: many
length: 16
CDR3: CASSPRLGPNISEQYF
DNA: TGTGCCAGCAGCCCTCGACTAGGCCCCAATATAAGCGAGCAGTACTTC

D: TRBD2
J: TRBJ2-3
V: TRBV18
size: -
length: 13
CDR3: CASSPTSGDTQYF
DNA: TGTGCCAGCTCACCGACTAGCGGGGATACGCAGTATTTT

D: -
J: TRBJ1-5
V: TRBV7-2
size: -
length: 15
CDR3: CASSLGGSLSQPQHF
DNA: TGTGCCAGCAGCTTAGGCGGCAGCCTAAGTCAGCCCCAGCATTTT

D: TRBD1
J: TRBJ2-7
V: TRBV2
size: -
length: 15
CDR3: CASSEQGQGGYEQYF
DNA: TGTGCCAGCAGTGAACAGGGACAGGGGGGTTACGAGCAGTACTTC

D: TRBD2
J: TRBJ2-7
V: TRBV6-1
size: many
length: 15
CDR3: CASSLAGVAMDEQYF
DNA: TGTGCCAGCAGTCTAGCGGGAGTTGCCATGGACGAGCAGTACTTC

D: -
J: TRBJ1-5
V: TRBV5-1
size: many
length: 14
CDR3: CASSLDTGIQPQHF
DNA: TGCGCCAGCAGCTTGGATACAGGGATCCAGCCCCAGCATTTT

D: -
J: TRBJ1-5
V: TRBV19
size: many
length: 13
CDR3: CASSITENQPQHF
DNA: TGTGCCAGTAGTATAACCGAAAATCAGCCCCAGCATTTT

D: TRBD1
J: TRBJ1-1
V: TRBV9
size: many
length: 17
CDR3: CASSPPRRTGKNTEAFF
DNA: TGTGCCAGCAGCCCACCTCGACGGACAGGGAAGAACACTGAAGCTTTCTTT

D: -
J: TRBJ1-1
V: TRBV7-6
size: many
length: 12
CDR3: CASSIGGTEAFF
DNA: TGTGCCAGCAGCATAGGAGGAACTGAAGCTTTCTTT

D: TRBD1
J: TRBJ1-3
V: TRBV28
size: many
length: 15
CDR3: CASSLPGTAGNTIYF
DNA: TGTGCCAGCAGTCTTCCCGGGACAGCTGGAAACACCATATATTTT

D: -
J: TRBJ1-5
V: TRBV6-7
size: many
length: 13
CDR3: CASRGDGNQPQHF
DNA: TGTGCCAGCAGGGGGGATGGCAATCAGCCCCAGCATTTT

D: TRBD1
J: TRBJ1-3
V: TRBV12-3/TRBV12-4
size: many
length: 19
CDR3: CASSSGTGDAAYSGNTIYF
DNA: TGTGCCAGCAGCTCCGGGACAGGGGACGCAGCATACTCTGGAAACACCATATATTTT

D: -
J: TRBJ1-5
V: TRBV2
size: many
length: 15
CDR3: CASRTQGGANQPQHF
DNA: TGTGCCAGCAGAACCCAAGGGGGGGCGAATCAGCCCCAGCATTTT

D: TRBD1
J: TRBJ1-2
V: TRBV6-5
size: -
length: 15
CDR3: CASSYSGTGGLGYTF
DNA: TGTGCCAGCAGTTACTCAGGGACAGGGGGCCTTGGCTACACCTTC

D: -
J: TRBJ2-2
V: TRBV20-1
size: -
length: 13
CDR3: CSARYLGTGKLFF
DNA: TGCAGTGCTAGGTACTTAGGCACCGGGAAGCTGTTTTTT

D: -
J: TRBJ2-5
V: TRBV28
size: many
length: 18
CDR3: CASNPWGDTSMVGETQYF
DNA: TGTGCCAGCAATCCGTGGGGGGATACCTCCATGGTCGGAGAGACCCAGTACTTC

D: -
J: TRBJ1-4
V: TRBV20-1
size: many
length: 14
CDR3: CSAPRRGEGEKLFF
DNA: TGCAGTGCTCCGCGTAGGGGTGAAGGTGAAAAACTGTTTTTT

D: -
J: TRBJ1-2
V: TRBV11-2
size: many
length: 14
CDR3: CASSFNRVNYGYTF
DNA: TGTGCCAGCAGCTTTAATAGGGTTAACTATGGCTACACCTTC

D: -
J: TRBJ2-2
V: TRBV7-6
size: -
length: 13
CDR3: CASSPDSTGELFF
DNA: TGTGCCAGCAGCCCAGATAGCACCGGGGAGCTGTTTTTT

D: -
J: TRBJ1-1
V: TRBV3-1
size: many
length: 16
CDR3: CASSPFTGQGTTEAFF
DNA: TGTGCCAGCAGCCCATTTACAGGGCAGGGGACCACTGAAGCTTTCTTT

D: -
J: TRBJ2-2
V: TRBV5-1
size: many
length: 14
CDR3: CASSFDRRTGELFF
DNA: TGCGCCAGCAGCTTTGACCGGCGGACCGGGGAGCTGTTTTTT

D: TRBD2
J: TRBJ2-7
V: TRBV10-3
size: -
length: 19
CDR3: CAISASSQEPSGSSYEQYF
DNA: TGTGCCATCAGTGCCAGCAGCCAAGAGCCTAGCGGGAGCTCCTACGAGCAGTACTTC

D: TRBD1
J: TRBJ1-6
V: TRBV7-9
size: -
length: 15
CDR3: CASNVGQGYNSPLHF
DNA: TGTGCCAGCAACGTGGGACAGGGCTATAATTCACCCCTCCACTTT

D: -
J: TRBJ2-5
V: TRBV9
size: many
length: 13
CDR3: CASSVRSQETQYF
DNA: TGTGCCAGCAGCGTACGGAGCCAAGAGACCCAGTACTTC

D: -
J: TRBJ2-7
V: TRBV6-5
size: many
length: 13
CDR3: CASIEPEGPEQYF
DNA: TGTGCCAGCATCGAACCAGAGGGGCCCGAGCAGTACTTC

D: -
J: TRBJ2-5
V: TRBV2
size: many
length: 15
CDR3: CASSPGRPGGETQYF
DNA: TGTGCCAGCAGTCCCGGCCGCCCGGGCGGTGAGACCCAGTACTTC

D: -
J: TRBJ1-6
V: TRBV20-1
size: many
length: 15
CDR3: CSARVGTLQASPLHF
DNA: TGCAGTGCTAGAGTGGGAACGCTCCAGGCTTCACCCCTCCACTTT

D: -
J: TRBJ1-6
V: TRBV12-3/TRBV12-4
size: -
length: 13
CDR3: CASSLEGSSPLHF
DNA: TGTGCCAGCAGTTTAGAGGGGTCTTCACCCCTCCACTTT

D: TRBD1
J: TRBJ1-5
V: TRBV7-2
size: -
length: 15
CDR3: CASSQTGNSNQPQHF
DNA: TGTGCCAGCAGCCAGACAGGGAATAGCAATCAGCCCCAGCATTTT

D: -
J: TRBJ2-5
V: TRBV9
size: -
length: 16
CDR3: CVSSLRTAQRGETQYF
DNA: TGTGTCAGCAGCTTGAGGACGGCCCAGCGAGGAGAGACCCAGTACTTC

D: -
J: TRBJ1-4
V: TRBV5-1
size: many
length: 16
CDR3: CASRWGITAINEKLFF
DNA: TGCGCCAGCAGGTGGGGGATCACTGCTATTAATGAAAAACTGTTTTTT

D: -
J: TRBJ2-2
V: TRBV20-1
size: once
length: 18
CDR3: CSTREYSGQPGRTGELFF
DNA: TGCAGTACAAGAGAGTATAGCGGTCAACCAGGGCGCACCGGGGAGCTGTTTTTT

D: -
J: TRBJ1-5
V: TRBV20-1
size: many
length: 13
CDR3: CSAKPDRNQPQHF
DNA: TGCAGTGCCAAGCCGGACCGTAATCAGCCCCAGCATTTT

D: TRBD2
J: TRBJ2-2
V: TRBV27
size: many
length: 15
CDR3: CASSLRGRAIGELFF
DNA: TGTGCCAGCAGTTTACGCGGGAGGGCCATCGGGGAGCTGTTTTTT

D: -
J: TRBJ2-3
V: TRBV2
size: -
length: 13
CDR3: CASTSDWFWGQYF
DNA: TGTGCCAGCACCTCGGACTGGTTCTGGGGGCAGTATTTT

D: TRBD2
J: TRBJ2-5
V: TRBV2
size: -
length: 15
CDR3: CASSSSGRAGETQYF
DNA: TGTGCCAGCAGTTCTAGCGGGAGGGCCGGTGAGACCCAGTACTTC

D: -
J: TRBJ2-2
V: TRBV14
size: many
length: 13
CDR3: CASSRGRGGELFF
DNA: TGTGCCAGCAGCCGAGGACGGGGCGGGGAGCTGTTTTTT

D: -
J: TRBJ2-2
V: TRBV10-2
size: many
length: 17
CDR3: CASSELLRSKNTGELFF
DNA: TGCGCCAGCAGTGAGTTACTGCGGTCTAAGAACACCGGGGAGCTGTTTTTT

D: -
J: TRBJ2-7
V: TRBV15
size: few
length: 14
CDR3: CATSSSDRVYEQYF
DNA: TGTGCCACCAGCAGCTCGGACAGAGTTTACGAGCAGTACTTC

D: -
J: TRBJ2-5
V: TRBV7-9
size: many
length: 16
CDR3: CASSPEGLGPPETQYF
DNA: TGTGCCAGCAGCCCAGAGGGACTGGGACCCCCCGAGACCCAGTACTTC

D: -
J: TRBJ2-7
V: TRBV20-1
size: many
length: 11
CDR3: CSARLSYEQYF
DNA: TGCAGTGCTAGGCTCTCCTACGAGCAGTACTTC

D: -
J: TRBJ1-2
V: TRBV27
size: -
length: 17
CDR3: CASSARGNTGSNYGYTF
DNA: TGTGCCAGCAGTGCCCGAGGGAACACAGGGTCTAACTATGGCTACACCTTC

D: -
J: TRBJ2-3
V: TRBV5-1
size: -
length: 14
CDR3: CASSFKAGTDVQYF
DNA: TGCGCCAGCAGCTTCAAAGCGGGCACAGATGTGCAGTATTTT

D: -
J: TRBJ2-5
V: TRBV7-9
size: -
length: 13
CDR3: CASSRREWETQYF
DNA: TGCGCCAGCAGCCGGCGGGAATGGGAGACCCAGTACTTC

D: TRBD1
J: TRBJ2-7
V: TRBV6-5
size: many
length: 13
CDR3: CASSPTGTYEQYF
DNA: TGTGCCAGCTCTCCGACAGGGACCTACGAGCAGTACTTC

D: -
J: TRBJ2-6
V: TRBV4-1
size: many
length: 17
CDR3: CASSQKEGGSGANVLTF
DNA: TGCGCCAGCAGCCAGAAAGAGGGCGGCTCTGGGGCCAACGTCCTGACTTTC

D: -
J: TRBJ2-7
V: TRBV2
size: -
length: 15
CDR3: CASSRGRGTGHEQYF
DNA: TGTGCCAGCAGCCGTGGACGGGGGACCGGGCACGAGCAGTACTTC

D: -
J: TRBJ1-6
V: TRBV27
size: many
length: 17
CDR3: CASSRGGPPGHGSPLHF
DNA: TGTGCCAGCAGCCGGGGGGGGCCACCGGGGCATGGTTCACCCCTCCACTTT

D: -
J: TRBJ1-5
V: TRBV27
size: many
length: 12
CDR3: CASSFLNQPQHF
DNA: TGTGCCAGCAGTTTCTTGAATCAGCCCCAGCATTTT

D: -
J: TRBJ1-1
V: TRBV7-3
size: many
length: 13
CDR3: CASSLGRATEAFF
DNA: TGTGCCAGCAGCTTAGGGCGTGCCACTGAAGCTTTCTTT

D: -
J: TRBJ2-7
V: TRBV11-2
size: once
length: 15
CDR3: CASSLIGPWGYEQYF
DNA: TGTGCCAGCAGCTTAATAGGGCCATGGGGCTACGAGCAGTACTTC

D: -
J: TRBJ2-2
V: TRBV7-9
size: -
length: 18
CDR3: CASSPFLSRGENTGELFF
DNA: TGTGCCAGCTCACCGTTCCTAAGTCGGGGAGAGAACACCGGGGAGCTGTTTTTT

D: -
J: TRBJ2-2
V: TRBV27
size: few
length: 16
CDR3: CASTSIGEIKAGELFF
DNA: TGTGCCAGCACCAGTATTGGGGAAATTAAGGCCGGGGAGCTGTTTTTT